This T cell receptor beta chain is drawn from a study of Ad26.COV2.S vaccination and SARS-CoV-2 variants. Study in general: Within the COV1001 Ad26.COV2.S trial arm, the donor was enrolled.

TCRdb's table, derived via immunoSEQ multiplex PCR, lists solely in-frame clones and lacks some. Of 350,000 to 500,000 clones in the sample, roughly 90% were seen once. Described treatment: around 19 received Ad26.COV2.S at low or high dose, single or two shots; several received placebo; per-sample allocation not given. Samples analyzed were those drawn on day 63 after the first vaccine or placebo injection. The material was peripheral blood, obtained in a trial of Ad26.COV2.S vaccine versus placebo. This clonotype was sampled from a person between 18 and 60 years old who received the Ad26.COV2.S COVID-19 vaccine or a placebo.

The CDR3 DNA reads as TGTGCCAGCAGCTCAAGTGGGACCCTACCCACAGATACGCAGTATTTT. It codes for CASSSSGTLPTDTQYF. This chain links TRBV7-2 with TRBJ2-3; D tentatively reads TRBD1 or TRBD2 (5 bases each). The germline CDR1 and CDR2 sequences are SGHTA and FQGNSA. Trimming took off 4 bases at V and 2 bases at J, with 16 bases between the two ends. The CDR3 runs 16 residues.